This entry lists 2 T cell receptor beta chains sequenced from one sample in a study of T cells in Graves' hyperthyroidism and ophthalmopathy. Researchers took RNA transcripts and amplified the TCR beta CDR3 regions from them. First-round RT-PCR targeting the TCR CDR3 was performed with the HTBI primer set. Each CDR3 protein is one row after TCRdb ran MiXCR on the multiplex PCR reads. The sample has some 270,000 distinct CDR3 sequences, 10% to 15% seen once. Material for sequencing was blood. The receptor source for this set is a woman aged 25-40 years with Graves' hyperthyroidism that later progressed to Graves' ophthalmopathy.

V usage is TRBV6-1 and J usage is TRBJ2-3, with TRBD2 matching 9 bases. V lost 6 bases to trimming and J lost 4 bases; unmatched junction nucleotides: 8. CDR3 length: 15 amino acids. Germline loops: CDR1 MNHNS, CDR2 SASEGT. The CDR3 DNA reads TGTGCCAGCAGCATAGCGGGAGCCCCCGCAGATACGCAGTATTTT. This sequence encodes CASSIAGAPADTQYF.

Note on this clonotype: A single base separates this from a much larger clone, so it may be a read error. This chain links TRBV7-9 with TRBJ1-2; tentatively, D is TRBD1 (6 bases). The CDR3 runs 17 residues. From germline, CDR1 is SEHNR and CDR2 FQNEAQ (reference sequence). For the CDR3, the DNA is TGTGCCAGCGGCTTAATAGACAGGATTGGACCTGGCTATGGCTACACCTTC. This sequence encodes CASGLIDRIGPGYGYTF.